This record concerns one T cell receptor beta chain sequence. The antigen is unknown. The data were taken from a study of blood T cells in healthy people across ages. Overall study findings and caveats: Roughly linearly, TCR beta diversity per million T cells fell as age increased. A greater number of naive CD4+ cells and higher diversity distinguished long-lived donors from aged donors.

Researchers collected around 11 milliliters of peripheral blood from every single donor. Each sample provided at least 6 micrograms of extracted total RNA. V lost 2 bases to trimming and J lost 0 bases, with 15 bases between them. This CDR3 is built from 17 residues. Sample-barcoded 5' priming and a J-beta primer mix drove a second PCR of about 6 to 11 cycles. TCRdb recomputed calls from the 5' RACE reads with MiXCR, one row per CDR3 protein. The sample contains 1 million to 1.2 million distinct CDR3 sequences, roughly two fifths of which appear only once. This chain uses TRBV12-3 or TRBV12-4 with TRBJ2-3, with unresolved D. The sample taken for sequencing was blood. The TCR was taken from a man between 18 and 29 years old in good health. The CDR3 is CASSLSNSHSSTDTQYF. The CDR3 nucleotides read TGTGCCAGCAGTTTATCGAACAGTCACTCTAGCACAGATACGCAGTATTTT.